The rows below give T cell receptor beta chains drawn from one sample of a study of post-analysis software for immune sequencing data. A single record per CDR3 protein comes from TCRdb applying MiXCR to the PCR reads. The sample contains about 430,000 distinct CDR3 sequences, 30% to 45% of which appear only once. Source material: blood. The receptors shown here come from a girl aged 2-15 years with multiple sclerosis. Each CDR3 is given with its conserved first and last residue. Fields, in order: J gene, clone size, V gene, D gene, CDR3 protein, CDR3 DNA. A D gene is named only where the DNA matches it firmly. Not every row has a clone size; where given, it reads once, few, many or a size class.

>TRBJ2-5|few|TRBV12-3/TRBV12-4|TRBD1
CASTIEGARGTQYF
TGTGCCAGCACCATAGAGGGGGCGAGGGGGACCCAGTACTTC
>TRBJ2-7|NA|TRBV4-3|NA
CASSQRSGTIYEQYF
TGCGCCAGCAGCCAGAGGAGCGGAACGATCTACGAGCAGTACTTC
>TRBJ2-3|NA|TRBV27|NA
CASSPRLGRKDTQYF
TGTGCCAGCAGTCCACGTCTTGGGAGGAAAGATACGCAGTATTTT
>TRBJ2-1|NA|TRBV7-6|NA
CASSFMGDYNEQFF
TGTGCCAGCAGCTTTATGGGCGACTACAATGAGCAGTTCTTC
>TRBJ2-1|few|TRBV24-1|NA
CATSDFGGNEQFF
TGTGCCACCAGTGATTTTGGCGGCAATGAGCAGTTCTTC
>TRBJ2-7|NA|TRBV12-3/TRBV12-4|NA
CASSFAVSYEQYF
TGTGCCAGCAGTTTTGCAGTTTCCTACGAGCAGTACTTC
>TRBJ2-7|NA|TRBV6-5|TRBD2
CASSYGAGGRSSYEQYF
TGTGCCAGCAGTTACGGGGCGGGAGGACGAAGCTCCTACGAGCAGTACTTC
>TRBJ2-3|few|TRBV29-1|NA
CSGLEVRDTQYF
TGCAGCGGGCTGGAGGTGCGGGATACGCAGTATTTT
>TRBJ2-3|many|TRBV10-1|NA
CASSGYGGRSTDTQYF
TGCGCCAGCAGTGGATACGGGGGGCGAAGCACAGATACGCAGTATTTT
>TRBJ2-5|few|TRBV12-3/TRBV12-4|NA
CASSPDTTRGTQYF
TGTGCCAGCAGTCCGGACACCACCCGCGGGACCCAGTACTTC
>TRBJ1-2|NA|TRBV12-3/TRBV12-4|NA
CATSPGRYYGYTF
TGTGCCACCAGCCCCGGGAGATACTATGGCTACACCTTC
>TRBJ2-3|NA|TRBV6-1|TRBD2
CASSESGTSLLKKYF
TGTGCCAGCAGTGAATCCGGGACTAGTCTACTCAAGAAGTATTTT
>TRBJ2-1|NA|TRBV27|NA
CASSPLGPENNEQFF
TGTGCCAGCAGTCCCTTGGGACCCGAGAACAATGAGCAGTTCTTC
>TRBJ2-1|few|TRBV6-5|NA
CASSDPISEGLKNEQFF
TGTGCCAGCAGTGACCCGATAAGTGAGGGGCTAAAGAATGAGCAGTTCTTC
>TRBJ2-7|NA|TRBV3-1|NA
CASSQDLSQYF
TGTGCCAGCAGCCAAGATCTAAGCCAGTACTTC
>TRBJ1-2|NA|TRBV4-1|NA
CASSQERGLYGYTF
TGCGCCAGCAGTCAAGAACGGGGATTGTATGGCTACACCTTC
>TRBJ2-2|few|TRBV24-1|NA
CATGDTNTGELFF
TGTGCCACCGGGGACACGAACACCGGGGAGCTGTTTTTT
>TRBJ1-6|NA|TRBV9|NA
CASSVGQGHSPLHF
TGTGCCAGCAGCGTAGGGCAGGGCCATTCACCCCTCCACTTT
>TRBJ2-1|NA|TRBV5-1|TRBD1
CASTRDRGTYNEQFF
TGCGCCAGCACAAGGGACAGGGGAACTTACAATGAGCAGTTCTTC
>TRBJ1-2|few|TRBV6-1|TRBD1
CATPGTANYGYTF
TGTGCCACACCCGGGACAGCTAACTATGGCTACACCTTC
>TRBJ1-5|NA|TRBV28|TRBD1
CASSSTGGSQPQHF
TGTGCCAGCAGTTCTACAGGGGGCAGCCAGCCCCAGCATTTT
>TRBJ1-1|NA|TRBV5-1|NA
CASSLGPLEREAFF
TGCGCCAGCAGCTTGGGACCCTTGGAACGTGAAGCTTTCTTT
>TRBJ2-5|NA|TRBV2|NA
CASSEASSRRETQYF
TGTGCCAGCAGTGAAGCCTCGTCCAGGCGGGAGACCCAGTACTTC
>TRBJ2-5|few|TRBV27|NA
CASSGLGGSQETQYF
TGTGCCAGCAGTGGTCTTGGGGGGTCCCAAGAGACCCAGTACTTC
>TRBJ2-3|once|TRBV5-1|NA
CASRFHPPADTQYF
TGCGCCAGCCGGTTCCATCCCCCCGCAGATACGCAGTATTTT
>TRBJ2-7|NA|TRBV29-1|TRBD2
CSVEGGGSYEQYF
TGCAGCGTTGAAGGCGGGGGGTCCTACGAGCAGTACTTC
>TRBJ1-1|NA|TRBV7-2|TRBD1
CASSAPGQGNTEAFF
TGTGCCAGCAGCGCCCCGGGACAGGGGAACACTGAAGCTTTCTTT